Described below is a single T cell receptor beta chain sequence and its context. Antigen unknown. The method was immunoSEQ multiplex PCR; TCRdb's version includes in-frame clones alone and lacks a portion of them. The table lists tens of thousands of clones, about 86% of them singletons, with approximately 3% in the top ten. Germline-derived CDR1 and CDR2 are MNHNY and SVGAGI (reference sequence). V shed 5 bases and J 2 bases; nucleotides not matched to a gene: 2. This CDR3 has 13 residues. This entry comes from a study of OX40 agonist ivuxolimab in advanced cancers. Looking at the study overall: Treatment received earlier with anti-PD-1, anti-PD-L1 or anti-CTLA-4 agents was allowed, and more than 35% had some.

Study-level points and caveats: Undetermined was the antigen specificity of the expanded peripheral T cells. Low normalized T-cell clonal expansion also characterized some of the nonresponders.

The V and J genes are TRBV6-6 and TRBJ2-7; the match to TRBD1 covers 8 bases. Source: CD4+ or CD8+ T cells sorted from blood, taken in a trial of the OX40 agonist ivuxolimab. The source is an adult with an advanced solid tumor such as melanoma, head and neck, liver or kidney cancer. The CDR3 bases are TGTGCCAGCAGTCCGGACAGGGCCTACGAGCAGTACTTC. This gives the protein CASSPDRAYEQYF.